The rows below give T cell receptor beta chains drawn from one sample of a study of metastatic and nonmetastatic thyroid tumors. TCRdb reprocessed the PCR reads using MiXCR. Of about 19,000 clones listed, approximately 24% are singletons. Source material: blood. Receptor source: a male donor with papillary thyroid cancer or a benign thyroid nodule (not recorded which). Some clones in this sample may be carry-over from other donors' samples. CDR3s include the opening cysteine and the closing phenylalanine or tryptophan. The D gene is left open where the match is weak. Rows give clone size only sometimes, using once, few, many, or a class for an expanded clone.

clone size	D gene	V gene	J gene	CDR3 protein	CDR3 DNA
medium-sized	TRBD2	TRBV7-2	TRBJ2-3	CASSVGTSTDTQYF	TGTGCCAGCAGCGTCGGGACTAGTACAGATACGCAGTATTTT
few	TRBD1	TRBV6-1	TRBJ1-2	CARNHRDRAYGYTF	TGTGCCAGAAATCACCGGGACAGGGCCTATGGCTACACCTTC
few	TRBD1	TRBV6-1	TRBJ2-2	CASRTGGADTGELFF	TGTGCCAGCAGAACAGGGGGCGCCGACACCGGGGAGCTGTTTTTT
few	-	TRBV7-3	TRBJ2-5	CASSSVSQETQYF	TGTGCCAGCAGCTCCGTTTCCCAAGAGACCCAGTACTTC
few	TRBD2	TRBV6-5	TRBJ2-7	CASSSRGGTVYEQYF	TGTGCCAGCAGTTCCCGGGGGGGCACGGTTTACGAGCAGTACTTC
medium-sized	TRBD2	TRBV20-1	TRBJ2-1	CSATQLAGGPDEQFF	TGCAGTGCTACCCAACTAGCGGGGGGGCCTGATGAGCAGTTCTTC
many	-	TRBV9	TRBJ1-3	CASSVSPSISGNTIYF	TGTGCCAGCAGCGTGAGCCCCAGCATCTCCGGAAACACCATATATTTT
-	-	TRBV2	TRBJ2-7	CASSDWNEQYF	TGTGCCAGCAGTGATTGGAACGAGCAGTACTTC
many	-	TRBV7-9	TRBJ2-3	CASSLGASHTDTQYF	TGTGCCAGCAGCTTAGGGGCTAGCCACACAGATACGCAGTATTTT
medium-sized	TRBD2	TRBV4-3	TRBJ2-2	CASSQDQRGGDTGELFF	TGCGCCAGCAGCCAAGATCAGCGGGGTGGAGACACCGGGGAGCTGTTTTTT
medium-sized	-	TRBV20-1	TRBJ2-5	CSARDRGQRYQETQYF	TGCAGTGCTAGAGATCGGGGGCAGAGGTACCAAGAGACCCAGTACTTC
medium-sized	-	TRBV4-1	TRBJ1-2	CASSQDRAGTGYTF	TGCGCCAGCAGCCAAGATCGGGCAGGGACCGGCTACACCTTC
-	-	TRBV9	TRBJ2-7	CASSVDGGLYEQYF	TGTGCCAGCAGCGTAGATGGGGGCCTGTACGAGCAGTACTTC
-	TRBD1	TRBV2	TRBJ2-5	CASSGTGSGETQYF	TGTGCCAGCAGTGGGACAGGTTCGGGGGAGACCCAGTACTTC
many	-	TRBV20-1	TRBJ2-5	CSAREGAKQTQYF	TGCAGTGCTAGAGAGGGGGCTAAACAGACCCAGTACTTC
many	-	TRBV4-1	TRBJ2-3	CASSHHENTDTQYF	TGCGCCAGCAGCCACCACGAGAACACAGATACGCAGTATTTT
few	-	TRBV6-1	TRBJ2-7	CASRQDRQVVVQYF	TGTGCCAGCAGACAGGACCGACAGGTGGTTGTGCAGTACTTC
-	-	TRBV15	TRBJ2-3	CATSRDRADTQYF	TGTGCCACCAGCAGAGACAGAGCGGATACGCAGTATTTT
-	-	TRBV4-2	TRBJ1-6	CASSRGRGGLDF	TGTGCCAGCAGCCGGGGCCGCGGGGGGCTAGACTTT
many	TRBD2	TRBV18	TRBJ2-3	CASSLLTSSTQYF	TGTGCCAGCTCACTTTTGACTAGCTCAACGCAGTATTTT
few	-	TRBV20-1	TRBJ1-2	CSARVGANNYGYTF	TGCAGTGCTAGAGTGGGGGCTAATAACTATGGCTACACCTTC
medium-sized	TRBD1	TRBV4-1	TRBJ2-2	CASSLDRVITGELFF	TGCGCCAGCAGCCTCGACAGGGTTATTACCGGGGAGCTGTTTTTT
few	TRBD1	TRBV6-1	TRBJ1-6	CASSEASGQGNSPLHF	TGTGCCAGCAGTGAAGCGTCTGGACAGGGAAATTCACCCCTCCACTTT
few	-	TRBV15	TRBJ2-7	CATSRPYRDEAYEQYF	TGTGCCACCAGCAGACCGTACCGGGACGAAGCCTACGAGCAGTACTTC
-	TRBD2	TRBV18	TRBJ2-3	CASSPRSAGGTDTQYF	TGTGCCAGCTCACCAAGGTCCGCGGGGGGCACAGATACGCAGTATTTT
medium-sized	TRBD1	TRBV27	TRBJ2-7	CASSLGTGTAWF	TGTGCCAGCAGTTTAGGGACAGGGACCGCTTGGTTC
many	TRBD1	TRBV11-1	TRBJ2-3	CASSLWGQGMGRDTQYF	TGTGCCAGCAGCCTCTGGGGACAGGGGATGGGGCGGGATACGCAGTATTTT
-	-	TRBV11-2	TRBJ2-5	CASRVSRTAKGETQKF	TGTGCCAGCAGAGTCTCTAGGACGGCAAAAGGGGAGACCCAGAAATTC
-	TRBD2	TRBV7-2	TRBJ2-1	CASSLASGGLAGEGNEQFF	TGTGCCAGCAGCTTAGCCAGCGGTGGACTAGCGGGGGAGGGGAATGAGCAGTTCTTC
many	-	TRBV18	TRBJ1-6	CASSPGGGNSPLHF	TGTGCCAGCTCACCGGGGGGAGGTAATTCACCCCTCCACTTT
many	-	TRBV20-1	TRBJ2-4	CSATPGQQDIQYF	TGCAGTGCTACACCGGGACAACAAGACATTCAGTACTTC
many	-	TRBV7-9	TRBJ2-3	CASSLGLEDTQYF	TGTGCCAGCAGCTTAGGACTGGAAGATACGCAGTATTTT